This T cell receptor (beta chain) was documented in a study of blood T cell repertoires in COVID-19. Study-wide context: PBMCs, B-cell-depleted T cells, or T cells provided the cDNA or gDNA that made up the material.

Per the germline V gene, CDR1 is SGDLS and CDR2 is YYNGEE. This CDR3 has 13 amino acids. Trimming removed 5 bases from V and 6 bases from J, with 11 bases in between. In the study's own analysis: Using reference gene primer amplification, nucleated cell counts were estimated. Measured with immunoSEQ multiplex PCR; TCRdb has only the in-frame clones, and not every one. For V, J and clone size, that table is used; D and trimming come from the DNA. The table shows approximately 150,000 clones, with roughly 80% occurring only once. Seattle's cohort entered during active infection and was followed longitudinally.

This chain joins TRBV9 and TRBJ2-2; a weak D match, TRBD1 (6 bases). The sample was peripheral blood. This clonotype was obtained from an elderly woman with COVID-19, enrolled during active disease. The CDR3 coding sequence is TGTGCCAGCAGTGGGGGCGTCTCCGGGGAGCTGTTTTTT. Its translation: CASSGGVSGELFF.